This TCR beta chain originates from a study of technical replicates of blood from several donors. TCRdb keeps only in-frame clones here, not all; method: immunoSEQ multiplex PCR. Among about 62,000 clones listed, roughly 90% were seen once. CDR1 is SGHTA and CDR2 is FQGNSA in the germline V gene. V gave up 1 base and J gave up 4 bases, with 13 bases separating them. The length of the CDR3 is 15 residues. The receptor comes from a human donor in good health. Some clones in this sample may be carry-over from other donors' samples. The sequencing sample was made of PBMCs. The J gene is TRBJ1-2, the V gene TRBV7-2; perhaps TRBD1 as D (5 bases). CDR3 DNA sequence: TGTGCCAGCAGCTTAGTGGCAGGGATAGGCTATGGCTACACCTTC. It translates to CASSLVAGIGYGYTF. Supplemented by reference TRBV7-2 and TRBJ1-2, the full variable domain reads GAGVSQSPSNKVTEKGKDVELRCDPISGHTALYWYRQSLGQGLEFLIYFQGNSAPDKSGLPSDRFSAERTGGSVSTLTIQRTQQEDSAVYLCASSLVAGIGYGYTFGSGTRLTVV.